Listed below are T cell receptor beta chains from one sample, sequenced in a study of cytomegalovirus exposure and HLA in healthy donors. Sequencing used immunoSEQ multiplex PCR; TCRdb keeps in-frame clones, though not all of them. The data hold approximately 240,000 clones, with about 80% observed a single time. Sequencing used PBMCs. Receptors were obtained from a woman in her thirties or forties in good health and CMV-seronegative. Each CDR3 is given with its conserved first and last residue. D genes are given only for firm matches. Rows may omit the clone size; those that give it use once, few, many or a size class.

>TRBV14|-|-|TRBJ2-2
TGTGCCAGCAGCCAAGAGATAGGAGACTTACACACCGGGGAGCTGTTTTTT
CASSQEIGDLHTGELFF
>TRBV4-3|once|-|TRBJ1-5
TGCGCCAGCAGCCAAGATTACAGGGTTTATAGCAATCAGCCCCAGCATTTT
CASSQDYRVYSNQPQHF
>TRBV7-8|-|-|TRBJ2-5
TGTGCCAGCAGCTTAGGACAGGTTAAGGAGACCCAGTACTTC
CASSLGQVKETQYF
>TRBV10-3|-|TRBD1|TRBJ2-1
TGTGCCATCAGTGCCGGGACAGGGCCGGGGGATGAGCAGTTCTTC
CAISAGTGPGDEQFF
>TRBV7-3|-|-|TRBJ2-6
TGTGCCAGCAGCGCCCAGGGTCCCCCCCTCTCTGGGGCCAACGTCCTGACTTTC
CASSAQGPPLSGANVLTF
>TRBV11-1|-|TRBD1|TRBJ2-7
TGTGCCAGCAGCGTGTGGGGACAGGGTATCTGGGACTACGAGCAGTACTTC
CASSVWGQGIWDYEQYF
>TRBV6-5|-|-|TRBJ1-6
TGTGCCAGCAGCCTAGGGGCGCATTCACCCCTCCACTTT
CASSLGAHSPLHF
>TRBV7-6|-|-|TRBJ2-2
TGTGCCAGCAGCCCCACAGGGACGGGAAACACCGGGGAGCTGTTTTTT
CASSPTGTGNTGELFF
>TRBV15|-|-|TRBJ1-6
TGTGCCACCAGCATCAGTATGATGGGAAACAGGAACTGGCCACCCCTCCACTTT
CATSISMMGNRNWPPLHF
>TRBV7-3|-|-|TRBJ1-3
TGTGCCAGCAGCCCGCAGGCAGGTCGAGGAAACACCATATATTTT
CASSPQAGRGNTIYF
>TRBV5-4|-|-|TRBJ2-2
TGTGCCAGCAGCCCTAACACCGGGGAGCTGTTTTTT
CASSPNTGELFF
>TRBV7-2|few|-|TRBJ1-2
TGTGCCAGCAGCTTACCTACGACAAGCTATGGCTACACCTTC
CASSLPTTSYGYTF
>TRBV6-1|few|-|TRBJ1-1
TGTGCCAGCAGTGTACTGACAGCAAACACTGAAGCTTTCTTT
CASSVLTANTEAFF
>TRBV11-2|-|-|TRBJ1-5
TGTGCCAGCAGCTTTTCCCCACAGGGCAATCAGCCCCAGCATTTT
CASSFSPQGNQPQHF
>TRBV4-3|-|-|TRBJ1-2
TGCGCCAGCAGCCAAGATCGGAGCAGTGGCTATGGCTACACCTTC
CASSQDRSSGYGYTF
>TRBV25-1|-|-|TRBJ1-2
TGTGCCAGCAGTGAATGGGCGGGCTATGGCTACACCTTC
CASSEWAGYGYTF
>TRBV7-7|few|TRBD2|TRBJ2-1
TGTGCTAGCAGCTTAGGGGTGACTAGCGCCAATGAGCAGTTCTTC
CASSLGVTSANEQFF
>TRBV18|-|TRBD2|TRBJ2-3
TGTGCCAGCTCACCACTAGCGGGGGCAGATACGCAGTATTTT
CASSPLAGADTQYF
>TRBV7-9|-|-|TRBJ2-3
TGTGCCAGCAGCTTAGAGGTGGGCGGGGATACGCAGTATTTT
CASSLEVGGDTQYF
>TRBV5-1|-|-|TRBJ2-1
TGCGCCAGCAGCACGGGACACGATACCCCCAATGAGCAGTTCTTC
CASSTGHDTPNEQFF
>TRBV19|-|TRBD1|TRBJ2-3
TGTGCCAGTAAGGGGGCGCGTTCAGATACGCAGTATTTT
CASKGARSDTQYF
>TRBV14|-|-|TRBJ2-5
TGTGCCAGCAGCCAAGATTGGTCCGTGCGGCTAGCGATTCCCTCCGGGTACTTC
CASSQDWSVRLAIPSGYF
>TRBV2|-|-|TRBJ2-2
TGTGCCAGCGATTCGGGAAACACCGGGGAGCTGTTTTTT
CASDSGNTGELFF
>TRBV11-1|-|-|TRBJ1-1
TGTGCCAGCAGCTTCCAGGGAGGAACTGAAGCTTTCTTT
CASSFQGGTEAFF
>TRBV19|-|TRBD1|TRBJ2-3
TGTGCCAGTAGCCCCGACAGGGTATTAGATACGCAGTATTTT
CASSPDRVLDTQYF
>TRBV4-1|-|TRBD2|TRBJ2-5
TGCGCCAGCAGCCAAGTCAGGTCGACTAGCGGGGAGACCCAGTACTTC
CASSQVRSTSGETQYF
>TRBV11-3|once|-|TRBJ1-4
TGTGCCAGCAGCTTGAGACAGACCGCAACTAATGAAAAACTGTTTTTT
CASSLRQTATNEKLFF
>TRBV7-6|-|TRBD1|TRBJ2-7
TGTGCCAGCAGCTCGTTGGACAGGGCCCACGAGCAGTACTTC
CASSSLDRAHEQYF
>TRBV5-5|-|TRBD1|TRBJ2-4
TGTGCCAGCAGCACGAGACAGGGGTCAAACATTCAGTACTTC
CASSTRQGSNIQYF
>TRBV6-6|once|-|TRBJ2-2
TGTGCCACCTGCCTTAGGGGCGAGAACACCGGGGAGCTGTTTTTT
CATCLRGENTGELFF
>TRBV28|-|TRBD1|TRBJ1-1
TGTGCCAGCAGTTATACAGGGGACACTGAAGCTTTCTTT
CASSYTGDTEAFF
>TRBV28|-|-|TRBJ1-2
TGTGCCAGCACCTCCTACAGGGATTATGGCTACACCTTC
CASTSYRDYGYTF
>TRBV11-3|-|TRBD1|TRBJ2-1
TGTGCCAGCAGTACGGACAGGGTTTACAATGAGCAGTTCTTC
CASSTDRVYNEQFF
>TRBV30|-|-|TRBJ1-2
TGTGCCTGGGAGGGGGGGGAGGGCTACACCTTC
CAWEGGEGYTF
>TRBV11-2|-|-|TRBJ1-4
TGTGCCAGCAGCTTTGGGCATACTAATGAAAAACTGTTTTTT
CASSFGHTNEKLFF
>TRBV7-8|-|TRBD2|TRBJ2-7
TGTGCCAGCAGCTTAGAAGCGGGAAGCTCCTACGAGCAGTACTTC
CASSLEAGSSYEQYF
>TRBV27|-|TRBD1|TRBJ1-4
TGTGCCAGCAGTTTATCCGGAACTCACACAGGGGGCGTGGAAAAACTGTTTTTT
CASSLSGTHTGGVEKLFF
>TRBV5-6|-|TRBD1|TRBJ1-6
TGTGCCAGCAGCCCCTCCGGGACAGGGAATTCACCCCTCCACTTT
CASSPSGTGNSPLHF
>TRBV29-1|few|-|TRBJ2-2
TGCAGCGTTTCCGGGACATATAACACCGGGGAGCTGTTTTTT
CSVSGTYNTGELFF
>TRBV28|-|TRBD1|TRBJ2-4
TGTGCCAGCAGTTTATTCGGGACAGGGGGAAACATTCAGTACTTC
CASSLFGTGGNIQYF
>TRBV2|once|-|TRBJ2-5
TGTGCCAGCAGTGTCGGGAGAGGGGAGACCCAGTACTTC
CASSVGRGETQYF
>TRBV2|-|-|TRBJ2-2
TGTGCCAGCAGCGTTCGTACCGGGGAGCTGTTTTTT
CASSVRTGELFF
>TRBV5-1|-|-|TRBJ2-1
TGCGCCAGCAGCTTCAGGACAGGTTTGGTGCGGGGGGCCAGCAACAATGAGCAGTTCTTC
CASSFRTGLVRGASNNEQFF
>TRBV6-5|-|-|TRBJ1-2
TGTGCCAGCAGTTACTCGATCGGGGAAACTAACTATGGCTACACCTTC
CASSYSIGETNYGYTF
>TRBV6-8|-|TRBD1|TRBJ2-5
TGTGCCAGCAGTTACTCTCAGACAGGGAAGGAGACCCAGTACTTC
CASSYSQTGKETQYF
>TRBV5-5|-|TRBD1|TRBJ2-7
TGTGCCAGCAGCTCTCGGGACAGGGGCCTCCCCTACGAGCAGTACTTC
CASSSRDRGLPYEQYF